The 24 T cell receptor beta chains reported below all come from one sample, sequenced in a study of T cell responses to AZD1222 COVID-19 vaccine. Method: immunoSEQ multiplex PCR; TCRdb's copy keeps in-frame clones and lacks some. The table records roughly 93,000 clones, over 85% of them present only once. The sample consisted of peripheral blood, taken on day 0 of MenACWY control vaccination. The receptors stem from an adult in good health.

The genes are TRBV18 and TRBJ2-3, with TRBD2 identical over 8 bases. CDR1 is KGHSH and CDR2 is LQKENI in the germline V gene. CDR3 length equals 18 residues. J was trimmed by 1 base and V by 3 bases; bases with no gene match: 12. In DNA form, the CDR3 reads TGTGCCAGCTCACCCGAAGCGGGGGTGCCAGCGGGCACAGATACGCAGTATTTT. Amino acids: CASSPEAGVPAGTDTQYF.

The J gene is TRBJ1-1, the V gene TRBV10-3, with 9 bases aligning to TRBD1. The germline gives CDR1 ENHRY, CDR2 SYGVKD. This CDR3 contains 15 residues. V shed 5 bases and J 5 bases; nucleotides not matched to a gene: 9. CDR3 loop: CAISHPGQGWTEAFF. The CDR3 DNA sequence: TGTGCCATCAGTCATCCGGGACAGGGTTGGACTGAAGCTTTCTTT.

The genes are TRBV7-9 and TRBJ1-1; unclear D gene. V was shortened by 6 bases and J by 0 bases, with 5 bases between the two germline ends. The CDR3 has 12 residues. Germline CDR1 SEHNR, CDR2 FQNEAQ (reference sequence). The CDR3 loop reads CASSPMNTEAFF. CDR3 DNA: TGTGCCAGCAGTCCGATGAACACTGAAGCTTTCTTT.

This chain's CDR3 is CASSGGVNEKLFF. For the CDR3, the DNA is TGTGCCAGCAGTGGGGGGGTCAATGAAAAACTGTTTTTT. The chain employs TRBV28 and TRBJ1-4, with D possibly being TRBD1 (5 bases). Germline V CDR1 and CDR2: MDHEN, SYDVKM. This CDR3 is 13 amino acids long. Trimming left V 5 bases short and J 5 bases short, with 9 bases between.

The rearrangement uses TRBV7-2 and TRBJ2-3, with 12 bases aligning to TRBD2. Looked up from germline, CDR1 is SGHTA and CDR2 is FQGNSA. Trimming cost V 3 bases and J 6 bases; bases outside gene matches: 13. CDR3 size: 18 residues. CDR3 sequence: CASSLEALAGGLRDTQYF. The CDR3, as DNA: TGTGCCAGCAGCTTGGAAGCTCTAGCGGGGGGGCTCAGGGATACGCAGTATTTT. The variable domain in full, with the rest retrieved from reference TRBV7-2 and TRBJ2-3, is GAGVSQSPSNKVTEKGKDVELRCDPISGHTALYWYRQSLGQGLEFLIYFQGNSAPDKSGLPSDRFSAERTGGSVSTLTIQRTQQEDSAVYLCASSLEALAGGLRDTQYFGPGTRLTVL.

This sequence joins TRBV3-1 (or the pseudogene TRBV3-2) and TRBJ1-1; D unresolved. The CDR3 is made up of 13 amino acids. Germline V gene sequence: CDR1 LGHDT, CDR2 YNNKEL (reference sequence). Trimming removed 0 bases from V and 11 bases from J, with 13 bases in between. The CDR3 DNA is TGTGCCAGCAGCCAAGAATGGGGAGAATGGGCTTTCTTT. Its protein product is CASSQEWGEWAFF.

The gene calls are TRBV4-3 and TRBJ2-1; 7 bases line up with TRBD2. CDR1 LGHNA and CDR2 YSLEER come from the germline V gene. The CDR3 has 14 amino acids. Germline trimming cut 1 base from V and 8 bases from J; bases unmatched to any gene: 5. CDR3 sequence (DNA): TGCGCCAGCAGCCAAGTCGGGGGGAACTATGAGCAGTTCTTC. Translated, it gives CASSQVGGNYEQFF.

The chain carries TRBV12-3 or TRBV12-4 and TRBJ1-2, with unresolved D. This CDR3 is 13 amino acids long. With 2 bases removed from V and 4 bases from J, the gap between germline ends came to 8 bases. In nucleotides, the CDR3 is TGTGCCAGCAGTTTACGGGTTGGCTATGGCTACACCTTC. This codes for CASSLRVGYGYTF.

The chain carries TRBV5-1 and TRBJ1-4; D gene unclear. The germline CDR1 and CDR2 sequences are SGHRS and YFSETQ. Between the trimmed V and J ends, which lost 0 bases and 7 bases, there was a span of 10 bases. The CDR3 loop spans 14 amino acids. The CDR3 loop is CASSLVLGSEKLFF. CDR3 nucleotide sequence: TGCGCCAGCAGCTTGGTACTAGGTAGTGAAAAACTGTTTTTT.

The V call is TRBV28, the J call TRBJ1-6, with a tentative D call TRBD1 (6 bases). V was pared by 3 bases and J by 8 bases, with 14 bases between. Germline CDR1 reads MDHEN; CDR2 reads SYDVKM. The CDR3 totals 15 residues. CDR3 loop: CASSFPDSGDSPLHF. The CDR3 region has the DNA TGTGCCAGCAGTTTCCCGGACAGTGGGGATTCACCCCTCCACTTT.

The J gene is TRBJ1-6, the V gene TRBV6-5, with 7 bases lining up with TRBD1. Germline trimming cut 6 bases from V and 7 bases from J; bases unmatched to any gene: 6. The CDR3 loop spans 14 amino acids. CDR1 is MNHEY and CDR2 is SVGAGI in the germline V gene. The CDR3 DNA reads TGTGCCAGCAGCCGACCGGGACAGAATTCACCCCTCCACTTT. Translated, it gives CASSRPGQNSPLHF.

The chain uses TRBV6-5 and TRBJ1-2, with D uncertain. Germline V gene data show CDR1 as MNHEY and CDR2 as SVGAGI. This CDR3 comprises 13 residues. The germline V and J ends were trimmed by 6 bases and 6 bases, with 14 bases remaining between them. The CDR3 region is CASSAGLTDGYTF. The CDR3 region has the DNA TGTGCCAGCAGCGCCGGACTGACCGATGGCTACACCTTC.

The chain has TRBV5-1 and TRBJ1-6, with D hard to call. Germline CDR1 and CDR2: SGHRS and YFSETQ. The germline V and J ends were trimmed by 1 base and 5 bases, with 10 bases remaining between them. This CDR3 region has 15 residues. Written as DNA, the CDR3 is TGCGCCAGCAGCTTGTCTCCAGATAATAATTCACCCCTCCACTTT. Its protein is CASSLSPDNNSPLHF.

The chain combines TRBV5-1 with TRBJ1-6; D possibly corresponds to TRBD1 (6 bases). This CDR3 has 14 residues. Per germline, CDR1 SGHRS and CDR2 YFSETQ. With 1 base removed from V and 8 bases from J, the gap between germline ends came to 10 bases. The CDR3 DNA reads as TGCGCCAGCAGCTTGCATGGGGGCGATTCACCCCTCCACTTT. Translating gives CASSLHGGDSPLHF.

The J gene is TRBJ2-7, the V gene TRBV2, with D tentatively TRBD1 (5 bases). This CDR3 has 12 residues. The germline V gene encodes CDR1 SNHLY and CDR2 FYNNEI. The V gene lost 7 bases and the J gene lost 2 bases, with 9 bases spanning the gap. The CDR3 reads CASTVTAYEQYF. As DNA, the CDR3 is TGTGCCAGCACGGTGACAGCCTACGAGCAGTACTTC.

This sequence joins TRBV7-2 and TRBJ2-2; D uncertain. This CDR3 is built from 14 residues. Trimming took 1 base from V and 4 from J, leaving 7 bases between them. Per germline, CDR1 SGHTA and CDR2 FQGNSA. The CDR3 DNA reads as TGTGCCAGCAGCTTAGTTCCAGTCACCGGGGAGCTGTTTTTT. This codes for CASSLVPVTGELFF.

This chain uses TRBV5-1 with TRBJ2-3; D unclear. The CDR3 loop spans 14 amino acids. V was cut by 0 bases and J by 2 bases, with 7 bases left in between. CDR1 and CDR2 (germline): SGHRS, YFSETQ. CDR3 sequence (DNA): TGCGCCAGCAGCTTGGCTCTCCTCACAGATACGCAGTATTTT. Its translation: CASSLALLTDTQYF. Drawing the rest from reference TRBV5-1 and TRBJ2-3, the complete variable domain is KAGVTQTPRYLIKTRGQQVTLSCSPISGHRSVSWYQQTPGQGLQFLFEYFSETQRNKGNFPGRFSGRQFSNSRSEMNVSTLELGDSALYLCASSLALLTDTQYFGPGTRLTVL.

The chain recombines TRBV7-2 with TRBJ2-3; 8 bases are shared with TRBD2. CDR3 length equals 14 residues. CDR1 and CDR2 from the germline V gene are SGHTA and FQGNSA. V shed 4 bases and J 6 bases; nucleotides not matched to a gene: 6. The CDR3 sequence is CASSWLAGFDTQYF. CDR3 DNA sequence: TGTGCCAGCAGCTGGCTAGCGGGCTTCGATACGCAGTATTTT.

The chain carries TRBV19 and TRBJ1-1; 7 bases are shared with TRBD1. The V and J ends lost 6 bases and 1 base, in that order; junction bases with no gene match: 8. The CDR3 is made up of 15 amino acids. Germline CDR1 reads LNHDA; CDR2 reads SQIVND (reference sequence). CDR3 residues: CASSNAGGTNTEAFF. CDR3 DNA: TGTGCCAGTAGCAACGCAGGGGGTACGAACACTGAAGCTTTCTTT.

V is TRBV7-9 and J is TRBJ1-5, with D maybe TRBD1 (6 bases). Trimming took off 3 bases at V and 3 bases at J, with 12 bases between the two ends. The CDR3 is made up of 15 amino acids. Per germline, CDR1 SEHNR and CDR2 FQNEAQ (reference sequence). As DNA, the CDR3 is TGTGCCAGCAGCTTGACGACAGGAGACAATCAGCCCCAGCATTTT. Protein sequence: CASSLTTGDNQPQHF.

This clone has just one count. The chain joins TRBV6-5 to TRBJ2-7; perhaps D is TRBD1 or TRBD2 (5 bases each). Germline loops: CDR1 MNHEY, CDR2 SVGAGI. V was shortened by 8 bases and J by 2 bases, with 13 bases between the two germline ends. The CDR3 is 13 residues long. The CDR3 DNA is TGTGCCAGCCTCCGGGACCCAGCCTACGAGCAGTACTTC. Amino acids: CASLRDPAYEQYF.

The V and J genes are TRBV30 and TRBJ2-1; the match to TRBD2 covers 8 bases. CDR1 and CDR2 from the germline V gene are GTSNPN and SVGIG (reference sequence). Trimming at V came to 2 bases and at J to 6 bases, leaving 9 bases not matched to a gene. This CDR3 comprises 15 residues. The CDR3 reads CAWSPGLVRSNEQFF. The CDR3 region has the DNA TGTGCCTGGAGTCCGGGACTAGTGAGGTCCAATGAGCAGTTCTTC. The variable domain in full, completed from reference TRBV30 and TRBJ2-1, reads SQTIHQWPATLVQPVGSPLSLECTVEGTSNPNLYWYRQAAGRGLQLLFYSVGIGQISSEVPQNLSASRPQDRQFILSSKKLLLSDSGFYLCAWSPGLVRSNEQFFGPGTRLTVL.

The rearrangement uses TRBV28 and TRBJ1-2, with D hard to call. The CDR3 contains 15 residues. Between the trimmed V and J ends, which lost 4 bases and 7 bases, there was a span of 19 bases. Per germline, CDR1 MDHEN and CDR2 SYDVKM. CDR3 nucleotide sequence: TGTGCCAGCAGTTCCATCCTAAGGGTGAAGGCTGGCTACACCTTC. It yields the protein CASSSILRVKAGYTF.

The chain has TRBV5-1 and TRBJ1-2; TRBD1 aligns across 8 bases. Germline CDR1 reads SGHRS; CDR2 reads YFSETQ. V lost 3 bases to trimming and J lost 8 bases; unmatched junction nucleotides: 9. The CDR3 loop spans 14 amino acids. The CDR3 is CASSSGTGPQGYTF. The DNA for the CDR3 is TGCGCCAGCAGCTCCGGGACAGGCCCGCAAGGCTACACCTTC.